A single T cell receptor (beta chain) is shown here with its context. Antigen specificity is unknown. After autologous stem cell transplantation all patients relapsed, and prior brentuximab vedotin exposure differed between cohorts. Patients reached a best response of complete response, partial response or progressive disease. This entry belongs to a study of PD-1 blockade in classical Hodgkin lymphoma. Study results and caveats: Patients newly diagnosed and complete responders had comparable baseline diversity.

The data were produced by immunoSEQ multiplex PCR, yet TCRdb's version contains in-frame clones alone and is incomplete. The sample holds about 14,000 clones, 80% to 90% seen once. The CDR3 is made up of 13 amino acids. Germline V gives CDR1 LNHDA, CDR2 SQIVND (reference sequence). V lost 9 bases and J 1 base, leaving 12 bases between the germline ends. The J gene is TRBJ1-1, the V gene TRBV19, with D uncertain. Material: peripheral blood mononuclear cells (PBMCs), obtained before the second cycle of nivolumab. The receptor was derived from a human donor with classical Hodgkin lymphoma. CDR3 protein: CASRRTPNTEAFF. The CDR3 region has the DNA TGTGCCAGCCGAAGGACCCCGAACACTGAAGCTTTCTTT. The variable domain in full, completed from reference TRBV19 and TRBJ1-1, reads DGGITQSPKYLFRKEGQNVTLSCEQNLNHDAMYWYRQDPGQGLRLIYYSQIVNDFQKGDIAEGYSVSREKKESFPLTVTSAQKNPTAFYLCASRRTPNTEAFFGQGTRLTVV.